One sample yielded the 15 T cell receptor beta chains listed below, sequenced in a study of cytomegalovirus exposure and HLA in healthy donors. Both 60 Vbeta primers and 13 Jbeta primers went into the PCR. Sequencing was performed with immunoSEQ multiplex PCR; in TCRdb, only in-frame clones are kept and a portion is missing. The table has about 200,000 clones, more than 80% seen once. Material: PBMCs. The receptors derive from a man aged 25 to 45 in good health and CMV-seronegative.

The chain employs TRBV19 and TRBJ2-4; D might be TRBD1 (6 bases). CDR1 and CDR2 (germline): LNHDA, SQIVND (reference sequence). This CDR3 region has 15 residues. The V gene lost 5 bases and the J gene lost 3 bases, with 14 bases spanning the gap. The CDR3 sequence is CASSSDRKVKNIQYF. Here the CDR3 DNA reads TGTGCCAGTAGTTCCGACAGGAAGGTCAAAAACATTCAGTACTTC.

CDR3 DNA: TGTGCCAGCAGTGAAGCTAGGGGCTATCAGCCCCAGCATTTT. This encodes CASSEARGYQPQHF. The chain has TRBV2 and TRBJ1-5; D perhaps matches TRBD1 (5 bases). Trimming pared 0 bases from V and 5 bases from J, leaving 8 bases between. Germline assignment: CDR1 SNHLY and CDR2 FYNNEI. CDR3 size: 14 residues. The full variable domain, its missing parts supplied by reference TRBV2 and TRBJ1-5, is EPEVTQTPSHQVTQMGQEVILRCVPISNHLYFYWYRQILGQKVEFLVSFYNNEISEKSEIFDDQFSVERPDGSNFTLKIRSTKLEDSAMYFCASSEARGYQPQHFGDGTRLSIL.

Comments on this clone: One junction end does not reproduce the germline sequence, and a read error may be involved. The same CDR3 is also encoded by other DNA sequences in this sample. This chain links TRBV5-6 with TRBJ2-4, with TRBD2 as a possible D gene (6 bases). The CDR3 is made up of 16 amino acids. Germline loops: CDR1 SGHDT, CDR2 YYEEEE. The CDR3 sequence: CASSLGAEGTKNIQYF. The CDR3 region has the DNA TGTGCCAGCAGCTTGGGGGCGGAGGGAACCAAAAACATCCAGTACTTC.

The chain couples TRBV5-4 to TRBJ2-7; D is uncertain. This CDR3 is 13 amino acids long. Deletions cut 4 bases from V and 6 bases from J, with 14 bases between. Germline values: CDR1 SGHNT, CDR2 YYREEE (reference sequence). CDR3 residues: CASSHDKTGEQYF. CDR3 sequence (DNA): TGTGCCAGCAGCCATGACAAGACCGGCGAGCAGTACTTC.

The chain is built from TRBV4-2 and TRBJ2-5; TRBD2 agrees at 7 bases. CDR1 and CDR2 from the germline V gene are LGHNA and YNFKEQ. There are 16 residues in the CDR3. V shed 1 base and J 6 bases; nucleotides not matched to a gene: 11. The CDR3 sequence: CASSQGGGFGIKTQYF. The CDR3 bases are TGTGCCAGCAGCCAAGGGGGGGGGTTCGGTATAAAGACCCAGTACTTC.

This rearrangement joins TRBV5-6 to TRBJ2-7; maybe TRBD2 (6 bases). The length of the CDR3 is 16 residues. V was trimmed by 3 bases and J by 5 bases, leaving 21 bases between them. CDR1 and CDR2 from the germline V gene are SGHDT and YYEEEE. CDR3 in DNA: TGTGCCAGCAGCTCCCTCGGGGGAGGTAAAGTGGACGAGCAGTACTTC. Encoded protein: CASSSLGGGKVDEQYF.

The CDR3: CASSRQGPNTEAFF. The CDR3 nucleotides are TGTGCCAGCAGCCGACAGGGACCGAACACTGAAGCTTTCTTT. This chain connects TRBV11-2 to TRBJ1-1; 7 bases agree with TRBD1. The CDR3 spans 14 residues. Looked up from germline, CDR1 is SGHAT and CDR2 is FQNNGV. Trimming removed 5 bases from V and 1 base from J; junction bases left unmatched: 4.

V and J are TRBV5-4 and TRBJ2-5, with 12 bases matching TRBD2. The CDR3 is made up of 16 amino acids. Germline V CDR1 and CDR2: SGHNT, YYREEE (reference sequence). The ends lost 1 base at V and 2 bases at J; junction bases unmatched: 3. The CDR3 sequence: CASSLPLAGGQETQYF. The CDR3 DNA is TGTGCCAGCAGCTTGCCGCTAGCGGGGGGGCAAGAGACCCAGTACTTC.

This chain links TRBV5-1 with TRBJ2-2, with D maybe TRBD2 (5 bases). Per germline, CDR1 SGHRS and CDR2 YFSETQ. The CDR3 length is 14 residues. V lost 0 bases and J 6 bases, leaving 9 bases between the germline ends. This CDR3 is CASSLVGDAGELFF. The CDR3 nucleotides read TGCGCCAGCAGCTTGGTCGGGGATGCCGGGGAGCTGTTTTTT.

This CDR3 reads CASSVEGESDGEAFF. CDR3 nucleotide sequence: TGTGCCAGCAGCGTAGAGGGGGAGTCCGACGGTGAAGCTTTCTTT. The genes are TRBV9 and TRBJ1-1, with D perhaps TRBD1 (6 bases). The CDR3 sequence is 15 residues long. Germline CDR1 reads SGDLS; CDR2 reads YYNGEE. V was shortened by 0 bases and J by 7 bases, with 16 bases between the two germline ends. Based on the CDR3 plus reference TRBV9 and TRBJ1-1, the full variable domain is DSGVTQTPKHLITATGQRVTLRCSPRSGDLSVYWYQQSLDQGLQFLIQYYNGEERAKGNILERFSAQQFPDLHSELNLSSLELGDSALYFCASSVEGESDGEAFFGQGTRLTVV.

V is TRBV29-1 and J is TRBJ2-2; a possible D gene is TRBD1 (5 bases). The V end was cut by 5 bases, the J end by 0 bases, with 13 bases between. The CDR3 length is 15 residues. The germline V gene encodes CDR1 SQVTM and CDR2 ANQGSEA. The CDR3 loop reads CSVLSRGANTGELFF. In DNA form, the CDR3 reads TGCAGCGTTTTATCTAGGGGCGCGAACACCGGGGAGCTGTTTTTT.

The rearrangement uses TRBV4-3 and TRBJ2-7; weak D call: TRBD1 (5 bases). Germline-derived CDR1 and CDR2 are LGHNA and YSLEER. The V gene lost 8 bases and the J gene lost 3 bases, with 17 bases spanning the gap. This CDR3 has 14 amino acids. DNA of the CDR3: TGCGCCAGCGCACCCGTGTTGGGGCACTACGAGCAGTACTTC. It encodes CASAPVLGHYEQYF.

The chain carries TRBV4-2 and TRBJ1-1; D is undetermined. The CDR3 totals 15 residues. V lost 0 bases and J lost 1, with 9 bases in between. Germline V gene lookup returns CDR1 LGHNA and CDR2 YNFKEQ. DNA for the CDR3: TGTGCCAGCAGCCAAGAAGGCAGGTCGAACACTGAAGCTTTCTTT. This sequence encodes CASSQEGRSNTEAFF.

In this sample, this clone turned up a few times. This chain connects TRBV4-3 to TRBJ2-7; D is possibly TRBD1 (5 bases). The V end lost 3 bases, the J end lost 2 bases, and 14 bases lay between the germline ends. Germline lookup yields CDR1 LGHNA and CDR2 YSLEER. The CDR3 is made up of 15 amino acids. This CDR3 is CASSQTPDTAYEQYF. The CDR3 nucleotides are TGCGCCAGCAGCCAGACCCCGGACACCGCCTACGAGCAGTACTTC.

The chain couples TRBV18 to TRBJ1-2, with 8 positions matching TRBD1. V trimming: 6 bases; J trimming: 4 bases; junction bases outside the gene matches: 13. The germline gives CDR1 KGHSH, CDR2 LQKENI. There are 16 residues in the CDR3. The CDR3 sequence is CASSQTGAQTRYGYTF. In nucleotides, the CDR3 is TGTGCCAGCTCTCAGACAGGGGCCCAGACCCGCTATGGCTACACCTTC.